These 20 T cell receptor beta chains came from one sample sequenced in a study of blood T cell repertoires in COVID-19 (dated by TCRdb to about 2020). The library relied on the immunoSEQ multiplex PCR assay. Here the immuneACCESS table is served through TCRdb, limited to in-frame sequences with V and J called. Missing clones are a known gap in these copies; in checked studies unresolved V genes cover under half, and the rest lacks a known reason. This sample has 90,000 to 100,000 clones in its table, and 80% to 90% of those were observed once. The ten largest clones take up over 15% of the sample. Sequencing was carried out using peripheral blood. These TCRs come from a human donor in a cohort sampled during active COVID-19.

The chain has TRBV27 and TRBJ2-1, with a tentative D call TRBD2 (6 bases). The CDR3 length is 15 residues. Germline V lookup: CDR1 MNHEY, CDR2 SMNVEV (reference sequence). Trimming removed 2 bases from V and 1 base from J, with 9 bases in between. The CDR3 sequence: CASSLGGKSYNEQFF. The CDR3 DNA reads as TGTGCCAGCAGTTTAGGCGGGAAGTCCTACAATGAGCAGTTCTTC.

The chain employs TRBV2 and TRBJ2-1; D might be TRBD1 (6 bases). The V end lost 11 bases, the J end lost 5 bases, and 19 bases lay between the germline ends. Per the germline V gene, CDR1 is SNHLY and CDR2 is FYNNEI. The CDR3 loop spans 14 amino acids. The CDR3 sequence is CAGASGQLNNEQFF. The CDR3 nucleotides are TGTGCCGGAGCGAGCGGACAGCTAAACAATGAGCAGTTCTTC. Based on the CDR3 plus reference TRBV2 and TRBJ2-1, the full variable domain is EPEVTQTPSHQVTQMGQEVILRCVPISNHLYFYWYRQILGQKVEFLVSFYNNEISEKSEIFDDQFSVERPDGSNFTLKIRSTKLEDSAMYFCAGASGQLNNEQFFGPGTRLTVL.

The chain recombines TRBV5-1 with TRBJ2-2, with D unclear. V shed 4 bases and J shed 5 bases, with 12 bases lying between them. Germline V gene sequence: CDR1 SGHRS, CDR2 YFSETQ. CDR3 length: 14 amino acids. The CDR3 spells CASSPSSRTGELFF. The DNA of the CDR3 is TGCGCCAGCAGCCCTTCCTCCCGGACCGGGGAGCTGTTTTTT.

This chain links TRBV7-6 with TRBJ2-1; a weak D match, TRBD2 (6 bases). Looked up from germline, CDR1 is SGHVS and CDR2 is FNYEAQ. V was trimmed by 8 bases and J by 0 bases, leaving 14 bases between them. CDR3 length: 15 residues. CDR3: CASAKAGDSYNEQFF. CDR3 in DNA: TGTGCCAGCGCTAAAGCGGGCGACTCCTACAATGAGCAGTTCTTC.

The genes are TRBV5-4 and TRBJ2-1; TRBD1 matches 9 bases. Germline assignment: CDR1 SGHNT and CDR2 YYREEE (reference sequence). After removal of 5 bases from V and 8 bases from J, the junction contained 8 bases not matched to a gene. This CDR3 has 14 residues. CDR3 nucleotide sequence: TGTGCCAGCAGGCGAGGACAGGGGAGAGATGAGCAGTTCTTC. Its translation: CASRRGQGRDEQFF.

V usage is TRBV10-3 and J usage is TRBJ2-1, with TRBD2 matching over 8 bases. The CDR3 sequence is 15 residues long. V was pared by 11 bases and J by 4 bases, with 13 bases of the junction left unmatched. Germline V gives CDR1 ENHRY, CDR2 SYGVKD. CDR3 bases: TGTGCCGCAACCGGGGGGGGCCCGAAGTACAATGAGCAGTTCTTC. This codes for CAATGGGPKYNEQFF.

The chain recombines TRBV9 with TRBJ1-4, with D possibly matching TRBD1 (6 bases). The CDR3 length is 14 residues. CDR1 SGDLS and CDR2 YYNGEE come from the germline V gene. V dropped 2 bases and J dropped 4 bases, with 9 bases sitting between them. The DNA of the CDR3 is TGTGCCAGCAGCGTTGGGACAATTAATGAAAAACTGTTTTTT. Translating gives CASSVGTINEKLFF.

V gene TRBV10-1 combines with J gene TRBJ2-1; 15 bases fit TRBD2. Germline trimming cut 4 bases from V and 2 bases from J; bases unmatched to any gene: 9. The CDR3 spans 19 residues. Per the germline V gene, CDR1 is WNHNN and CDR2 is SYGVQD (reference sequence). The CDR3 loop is CASSGGTSGRRGPYNEQFF. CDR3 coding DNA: TGCGCCAGCAGTGGAGGGACTAGCGGGAGGAGGGGACCCTACAATGAGCAGTTCTTC.

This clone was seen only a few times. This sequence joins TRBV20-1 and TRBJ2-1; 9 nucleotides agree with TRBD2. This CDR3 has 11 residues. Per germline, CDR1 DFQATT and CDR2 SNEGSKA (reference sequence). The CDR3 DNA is TGCAGGACTAGCGGTAGCAATGAGCAGTTCTTC. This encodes CRTSGSNEQFF.

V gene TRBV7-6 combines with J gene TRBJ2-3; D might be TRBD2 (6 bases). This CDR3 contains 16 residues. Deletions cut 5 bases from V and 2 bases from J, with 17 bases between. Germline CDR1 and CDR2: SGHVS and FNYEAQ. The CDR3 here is CASSPRGRGFTDTQYF. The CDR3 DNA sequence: TGTGCCAGCAGCCCGCGAGGGCGGGGATTCACAGATACGCAGTATTTT.

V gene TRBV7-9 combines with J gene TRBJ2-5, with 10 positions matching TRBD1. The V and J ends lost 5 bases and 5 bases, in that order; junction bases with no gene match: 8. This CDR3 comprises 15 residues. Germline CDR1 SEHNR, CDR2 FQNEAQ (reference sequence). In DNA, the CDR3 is TGTGCCAGCAGCAACCGACAGGGGGCGGGGGAGACCCAGTACTTC. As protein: CASSNRQGAGETQYF. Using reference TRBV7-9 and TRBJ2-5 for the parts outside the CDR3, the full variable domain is DTGVSQNPRHKITKRGQNVTFRCDPISEHNRLYWYRQTLGQGPEFLTYFQNEAQLEKSRLLSDRFSAERPKGSFSTLEIQRTEQGDSAMYLCASSNRQGAGETQYFGPGTRLLVL.

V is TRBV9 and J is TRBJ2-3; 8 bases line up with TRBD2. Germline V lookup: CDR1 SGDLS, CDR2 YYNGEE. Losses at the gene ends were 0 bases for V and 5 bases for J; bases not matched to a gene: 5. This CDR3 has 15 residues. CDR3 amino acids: CASSVGAGEGDTQYF. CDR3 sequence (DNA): TGTGCCAGCAGCGTAGGAGCGGGAGAAGGAGATACGCAGTATTTT.

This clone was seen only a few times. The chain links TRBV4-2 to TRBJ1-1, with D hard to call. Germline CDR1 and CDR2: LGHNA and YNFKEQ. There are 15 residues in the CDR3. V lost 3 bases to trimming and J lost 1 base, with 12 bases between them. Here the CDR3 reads CASSQDIQTNTEAFF. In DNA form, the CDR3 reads TGTGCCAGCAGCCAGGATATACAGACGAACACTGAAGCTTTCTTT.

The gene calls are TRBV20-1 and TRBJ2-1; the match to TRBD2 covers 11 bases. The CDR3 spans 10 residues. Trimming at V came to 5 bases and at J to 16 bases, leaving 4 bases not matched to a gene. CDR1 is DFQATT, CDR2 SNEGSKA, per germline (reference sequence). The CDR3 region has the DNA TGCAGTGCTGGTGGGACTAGCGGATTCTTC. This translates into CSAGGTSGFF.

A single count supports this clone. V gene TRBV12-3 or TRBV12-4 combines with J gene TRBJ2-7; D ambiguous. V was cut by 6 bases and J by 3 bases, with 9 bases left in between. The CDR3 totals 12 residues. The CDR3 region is CASSPRYYEQYF. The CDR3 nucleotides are TGTGCCAGCAGCCCCCGCTACTACGAGCAGTACTTC.

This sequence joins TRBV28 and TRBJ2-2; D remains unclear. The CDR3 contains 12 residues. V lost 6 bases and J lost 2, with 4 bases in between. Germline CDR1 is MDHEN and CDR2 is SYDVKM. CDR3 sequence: CASSSNTGELFF. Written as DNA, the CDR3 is TGTGCCAGCAGCTCTAACACCGGGGAGCTGTTTTTT.

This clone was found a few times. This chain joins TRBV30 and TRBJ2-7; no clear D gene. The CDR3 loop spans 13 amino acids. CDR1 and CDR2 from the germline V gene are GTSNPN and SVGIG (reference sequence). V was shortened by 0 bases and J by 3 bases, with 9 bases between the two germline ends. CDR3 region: CAWSVFGSYEQYF. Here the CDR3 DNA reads TGTGCCTGGAGTGTATTTGGCAGCTACGAGCAGTACTTC.

The CDR3 region is CASGPGQGREKLFF. The DNA of the CDR3 is TGTGCTAGTGGGCCGGGACAGGGTCGTGAAAAACTGTTTTTT. The chain joins TRBV12-5 to TRBJ1-4; TRBD1 matches 9 bases. The CDR3 consists of 14 residues. V lost 6 bases and J lost 7; bases outside the gene matches: 6. The germline V gene encodes CDR1 LGHNT and CDR2 FRNRAP.

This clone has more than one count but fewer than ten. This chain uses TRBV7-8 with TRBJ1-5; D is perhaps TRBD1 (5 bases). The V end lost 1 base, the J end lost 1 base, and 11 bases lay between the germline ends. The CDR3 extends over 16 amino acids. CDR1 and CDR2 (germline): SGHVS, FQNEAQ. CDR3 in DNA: TGTGCCAGCAGCTTAGTGATAGGGGTGAGCAATCAGCCCCAGCATTTT. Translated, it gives CASSLVIGVSNQPQHF. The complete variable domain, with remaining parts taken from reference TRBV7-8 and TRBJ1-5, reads GAGVSQSPRYKVAKRGQDVALRCDPISGHVSLFWYQQALGQGPEFLTYFQNEAQLDKSGLPSDRFFAERPEGSVSTLKIQRTQQEDSAVYLCASSLVIGVSNQPQHFGDGTRLSIL.

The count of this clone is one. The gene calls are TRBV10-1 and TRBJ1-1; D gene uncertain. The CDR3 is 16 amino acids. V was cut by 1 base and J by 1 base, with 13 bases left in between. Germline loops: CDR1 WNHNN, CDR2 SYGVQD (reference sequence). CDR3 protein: CASSEYGNLRNTEAFF. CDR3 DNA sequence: TGCGCCAGCAGTGAGTACGGGAATCTTCGGAACACTGAAGCTTTCTTT.